This entry concerns a single T cell receptor (beta chain). What it binds is not known. The germline V gene has CDR1 SGHVS and CDR2 FQNEAQ. The CDR3 consists of 16 residues. Trimming cost V 7 bases and J 4 bases, with 22 bases left between them. Template-switching 5'RACE yielded the TCR cDNA; a universal primer site and UMIs were added in the process. TCRdb analysed the 5' RACE reads with MiXCR anew, one entry per CDR3 protein. The data contain 340,000 or so distinct CDR3 sequences, approximately 13% of them singletons. This entry is derived from a study of T cells after yellow fever vaccination. Study context: Preparation of fractions with low cell numbers was performed using SMART-Seq v4 Ultra Low Input. Study results and caveats: The study noted that FACS-sorted repertoires could contain abundant clonotypes contaminating from the bulk population. Clonotype sharing between CD4 and CD8 compartments was small.

This chain links TRBV7-8 with TRBJ1-1, with D unclear. The sequences come from CD4+ T cells sorted from PBMCs, collected 15 days after the yellow fever booster vaccination. This TCR derives from a man aged 18 to 29 who received the YFV17D yellow fever vaccine. The CDR3 sequence: CASTVSSNPLGTEAFF. CDR3 DNA sequence: TGTGCCAGCACCGTTTCCTCAAACCCGCTGGGCACTGAAGCTTTCTTT.